This is a list of T cell receptor beta chains from one sample in a study of T cell responses to AZD1222 COVID-19 vaccine. Method: immunoSEQ multiplex PCR; TCRdb's copy keeps in-frame clones and lacks some. Of about 66,000 clones in the sample, roughly nine tenths were seen once. The sequences come from peripheral blood, collected on day 0 of AZD1222 vaccination. Receptors originate from an adult in good health. Both conserved end residues are part of each CDR3. Fields, in order: D gene, V gene, J gene, clone size, CDR3 DNA, CDR3 protein. The D gene is left open where the match is weak. A clone size is listed for some rows: how often the clone was seen (once, few, many), or a class if it is expanded.

NA,TRBV29-1,TRBJ1-5,NA,TGCAGCGTTGAAGGCGCAGGGATCGATCAGCCCCAGCATTTT,CSVEGAGIDQPQHF
NA,TRBV6-5,TRBJ2-1,NA,TGTGCCAGCACCGGGGCCGCGGCAGGAGATAAGGAGCAGTTCTTC,CASTGAAAGDKEQFF
TRBD2,TRBV28,TRBJ2-7,NA,TGTGCCAGCAGTTTATCGGGCGGGAGGGTTTACGAGCAGTACTTC,CASSLSGGRVYEQYF
NA,TRBV2,TRBJ2-3,NA,TGTGCCAGCAGTGATTGGTGGGGGTACGGGTCAGATACGCAGTATTTT,CASSDWWGYGSDTQYF
NA,TRBV6-5,TRBJ2-7,NA,TGTGCCAGCAGATTAGACAGGTCTGCCTACGAGCAGTACTTC,CASRLDRSAYEQYF
NA,TRBV20-1,TRBJ1-4,NA,TGCAGTGCTAGTGTGGTGGCAGCTTCTGCAACTAATGAAAAACTGTTTTTT,CSASVVAASATNEKLFF
TRBD1,TRBV2,TRBJ1-5,NA,TGTGCCAGCAGTGCCGACAGGGGCCACGGTAAGCCCCAGCATTTT,CASSADRGHGKPQHF
TRBD1,TRBV6-5,TRBJ1-2,NA,TGTGCCAGCAGTTTCGGGACAGGGGGGTACGGCTACACCTTC,CASSFGTGGYGYTF
TRBD2,TRBV15,TRBJ2-2,NA,TGTGCCACCAGCAGAGCCTTAGCGGGAAGAAAGACCGGGGAGCTGTTTTTT,CATSRALAGRKTGELFF
TRBD1,TRBV7-3,TRBJ2-1,NA,TGTGCCAGCAGCCGAACCGCCGGGACAGGAAGGTTGGATGAGCAGTTCTTC,CASSRTAGTGRLDEQFF
NA,TRBV19,TRBJ2-7,NA,TGTGCCAGTAGTATCGGTAACGGTCCCTACGAGCAGTACTTC,CASSIGNGPYEQYF
NA,TRBV18,TRBJ1-1,NA,TGTGCCAGCTCACGAGCAGGGACCGACACTGAAGCTTTCTTT,CASSRAGTDTEAFF
NA,TRBV7-9,TRBJ2-2,once,TGTGTATGGGGGGACACCGGGGAGCTGTTTTTT,CVWGDTGELFF
NA,TRBV6-1,TRBJ1-4,few,TGTGCCAGCAGTGAGGGCAGGGATCTTGAAAAACTGTTTTTT,CASSEGRDLEKLFF
NA,TRBV27,TRBJ1-2,NA,TGTGCCAGCAGTTTAGGGGTAGCCTACTATGGCTACACCTTC,CASSLGVAYYGYTF
NA,TRBV4-3,TRBJ2-1,NA,TGCGCCAGCAGCCGGCGATCCGGGGACAATGAGCAGTTCTTC,CASSRRSGDNEQFF
NA,TRBV12-5,TRBJ1-1,NA,TGTGCTAGTGGTTTGGCCCGTTCACAGCTGAAGAACACTGAAGCTTTCTTT,CASGLARSQLKNTEAFF
NA,TRBV4-2,TRBJ1-2,NA,TGTGCCAGCAGCCAAGCGACAGTTAACTATGGCTACACCTTC,CASSQATVNYGYTF
NA,TRBV7-9,TRBJ1-1,NA,TGTGCCAGCAGCTTAGTAGGCGGATCAAACACTGAAGCTTTCTTT,CASSLVGGSNTEAFF
NA,TRBV11-3,TRBJ1-1,NA,TGTGCCAGCAGCTTAACCCCAGACAGAACTGAAGCTTTCTTT,CASSLTPDRTEAFF
NA,TRBV19,TRBJ1-1,NA,TGTGCCAGTAGTATTGGTCCGTGGGGCACAACTGAAGCTTTCTTT,CASSIGPWGTTEAFF
NA,TRBV6-2/TRBV6-3,TRBJ1-1,NA,TGTGCCAGCAGTTGGACAGATAACACTGAAGCTTTCTTT,CASSWTDNTEAFF
TRBD2,TRBV5-4,TRBJ2-1,NA,TGTGCCAGCAGCACGGGACTAGCAGTCTACAATGAGCAGTTCTTC,CASSTGLAVYNEQFF
TRBD2,TRBV11-2,TRBJ2-5,NA,TGTGCCAGCAGCTTAGGGGGGGCTAGCGGGAGGCAGACCCAGTACTTC,CASSLGGASGRQTQYF
NA,TRBV9,TRBJ1-3,NA,TGTGCCAGCAGCGTAGCAGGCTCTGGAAACACCATATATTTT,CASSVAGSGNTIYF
TRBD1,TRBV7-3,TRBJ2-6,few,TGTGCCAGCAGCTTACAGGGGGCTGGGGCCAACGTCCTGACTTTC,CASSLQGAGANVLTF
NA,TRBV5-1,TRBJ2-2,NA,TGCGCCAGCAGCTATGTAGCCAGAGCAGGTCCGAACACCGGGGAGCTGTTTTTT,CASSYVARAGPNTGELFF